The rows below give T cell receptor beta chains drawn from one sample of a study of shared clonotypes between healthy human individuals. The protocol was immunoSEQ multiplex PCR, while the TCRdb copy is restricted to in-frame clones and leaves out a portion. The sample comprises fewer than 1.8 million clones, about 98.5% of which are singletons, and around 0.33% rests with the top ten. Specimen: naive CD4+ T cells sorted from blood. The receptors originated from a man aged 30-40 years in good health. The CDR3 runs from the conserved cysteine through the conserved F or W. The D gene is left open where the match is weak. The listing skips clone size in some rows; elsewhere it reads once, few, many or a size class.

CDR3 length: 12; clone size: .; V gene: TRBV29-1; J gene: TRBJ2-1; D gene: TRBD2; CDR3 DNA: TGCAGCGTTGTACTAGCGGGATATGAGCAGTTCTTC; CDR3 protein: CSVVLAGYEQFF
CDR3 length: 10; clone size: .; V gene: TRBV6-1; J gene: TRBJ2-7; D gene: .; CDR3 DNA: TGTGCCAGCGGGGTCTACGAGCAGTACTTC; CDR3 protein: CASGVYEQYF
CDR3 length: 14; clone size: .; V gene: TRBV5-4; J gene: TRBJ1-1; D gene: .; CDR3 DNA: TGTGCCAGCAGCCGCGCAGGGGACCGGACTGAAGCTTTCTTT; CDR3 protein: CASSRAGDRTEAFF
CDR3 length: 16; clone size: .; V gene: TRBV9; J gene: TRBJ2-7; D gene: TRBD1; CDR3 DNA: TGTGCCAGCAGCGTAATGCAACAGGGGAGTCTCTACGAGCAGTACTTC; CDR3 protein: CASSVMQQGSLYEQYF
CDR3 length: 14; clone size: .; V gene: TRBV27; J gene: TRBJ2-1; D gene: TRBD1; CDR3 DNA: TGTGCCAGCAGTAGAGGGGACAGGGCCTGGGAGCAGTTCTTC; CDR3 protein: CASSRGDRAWEQFF
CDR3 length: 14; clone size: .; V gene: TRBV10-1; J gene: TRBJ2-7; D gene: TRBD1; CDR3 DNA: TGCGCCAGCAGTGATGGGACAGATCTCTACGAGCAGTACTTC; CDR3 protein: CASSDGTDLYEQYF
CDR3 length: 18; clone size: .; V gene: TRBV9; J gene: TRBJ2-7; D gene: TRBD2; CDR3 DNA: TGTGCCAGCAGCGTAGAGGCTAGCGGGAGAGGAGGGGCCTACGAGCAGTACTTC; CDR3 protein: CASSVEASGRGGAYEQYF
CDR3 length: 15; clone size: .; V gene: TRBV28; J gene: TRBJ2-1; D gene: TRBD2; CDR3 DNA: TGTGCCAGCAGTGTTTTAGCGGGAGATATTTATGAGCAGTTCTTC; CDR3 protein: CASSVLAGDIYEQFF
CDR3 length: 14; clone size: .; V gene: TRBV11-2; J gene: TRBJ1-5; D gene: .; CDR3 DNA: TGTGCCAGCAGCTTAGGGATTAGCAATCAGCCCCAGCATTTT; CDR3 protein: CASSLGISNQPQHF
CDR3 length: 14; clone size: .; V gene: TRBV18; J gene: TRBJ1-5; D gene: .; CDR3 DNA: TGTGCCAGCTCAGAAAACAGGGGCAATCAGCCCCAGCATTTT; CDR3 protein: CASSENRGNQPQHF
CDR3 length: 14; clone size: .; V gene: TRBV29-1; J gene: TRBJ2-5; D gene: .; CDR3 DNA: TGCAGCGTTGTCGGAGGCAGAGACCAAGAGACCCAGTACTTC; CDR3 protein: CSVVGGRDQETQYF
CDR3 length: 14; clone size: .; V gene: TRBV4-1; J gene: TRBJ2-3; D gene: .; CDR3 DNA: TGCGCCAGCAGCCAACTGAGGACCGCAGATACGCAGTATTTT; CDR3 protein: CASSQLRTADTQYF
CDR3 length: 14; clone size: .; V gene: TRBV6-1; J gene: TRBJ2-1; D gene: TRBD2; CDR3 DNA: TGTGCCAGCAGTCCCACCACCTCCGGGACTAGCGGTATCTTC; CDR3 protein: CASSPTTSGTSGIF
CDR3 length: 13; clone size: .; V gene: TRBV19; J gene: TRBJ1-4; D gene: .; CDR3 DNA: TGTGCCAGTAATTTCAACTTTAATGAAAAACTGTTTTTT; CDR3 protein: CASNFNFNEKLFF
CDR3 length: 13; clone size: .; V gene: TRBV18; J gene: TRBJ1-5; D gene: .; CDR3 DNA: TGTGCCAGCTCACGGACTGACAATCAGCCCCAGCATTTT; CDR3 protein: CASSRTDNQPQHF
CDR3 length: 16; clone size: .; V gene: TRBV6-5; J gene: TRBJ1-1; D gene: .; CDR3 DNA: TGTGCCAGCAGTTACTTCCTCTCAGGGACGGGCACTGAAGCTTTCTTT; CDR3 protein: CASSYFLSGTGTEAFF
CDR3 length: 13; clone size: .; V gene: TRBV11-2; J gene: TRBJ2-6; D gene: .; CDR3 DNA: TGTGCCAGCTGTCAGTCTGGGGCCAACGTCCTGACTTTC; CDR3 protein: CASCQSGANVLTF
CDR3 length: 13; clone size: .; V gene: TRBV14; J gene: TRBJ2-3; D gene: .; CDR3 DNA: TGTGCCAGCAGCCAAGGGTGGCCAGATACGCAGTATTTT; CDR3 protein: CASSQGWPDTQYF
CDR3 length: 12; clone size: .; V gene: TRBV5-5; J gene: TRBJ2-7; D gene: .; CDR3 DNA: TGTGCCAGCAGCTTGGTCGGGAACGAGCAGTACTTC; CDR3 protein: CASSLVGNEQYF
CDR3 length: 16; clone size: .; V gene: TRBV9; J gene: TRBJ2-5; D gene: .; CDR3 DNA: TGTGCCAGCAGCCCCCACGTGGGGGCCAAACAAGAGACCCAGTACTTC; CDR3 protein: CASSPHVGAKQETQYF
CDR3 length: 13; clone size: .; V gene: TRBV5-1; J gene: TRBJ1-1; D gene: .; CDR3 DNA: TGCGCCAGCAGCCCCTTTGGAGTAGGTGAAGCTTTCTTT; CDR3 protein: CASSPFGVGEAFF
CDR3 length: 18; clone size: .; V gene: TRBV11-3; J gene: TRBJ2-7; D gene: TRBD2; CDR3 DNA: TGTGCCAGCAGCCGCGGGGCGGGAGGGACTAGCGGCTCCTACGAGCAGTACTTC; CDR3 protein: CASSRGAGGTSGSYEQYF
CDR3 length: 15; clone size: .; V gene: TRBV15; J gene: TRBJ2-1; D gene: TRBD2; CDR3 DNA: TGTGCCACCAGCAGAGACAGACTAGCGGCCAATGAGCAGTTCTTC; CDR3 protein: CATSRDRLAANEQFF
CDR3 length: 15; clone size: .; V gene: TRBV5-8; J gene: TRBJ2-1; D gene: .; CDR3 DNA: TGTGCCAGCAGCTTGGGGCGGGATTACTACAATGAGCAGTTCTTC; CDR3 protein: CASSLGRDYYNEQFF
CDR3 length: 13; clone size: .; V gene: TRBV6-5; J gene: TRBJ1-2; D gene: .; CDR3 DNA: TGTGCCAGCAGAATGGATTTGTTATATGGCTACACCTTC; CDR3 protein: CASRMDLLYGYTF
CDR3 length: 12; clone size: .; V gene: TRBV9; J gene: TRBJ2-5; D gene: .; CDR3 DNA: TGTGCCAGCAGCGCTACAACCGGATCCCAGTACTTC; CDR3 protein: CASSATTGSQYF
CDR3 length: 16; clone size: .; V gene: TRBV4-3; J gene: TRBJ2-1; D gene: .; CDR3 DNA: TGCGCCAGCAGCCAAGTGGTCGCTAGCCGGAGTGATGAGCAGTTCTTC; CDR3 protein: CASSQVVASRSDEQFF
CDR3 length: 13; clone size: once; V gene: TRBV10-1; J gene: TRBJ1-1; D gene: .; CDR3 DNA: TGCGCCAGCAGTGGAAAGGTGAACACTGAAGCTTTCTTT; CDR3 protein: CASSGKVNTEAFF
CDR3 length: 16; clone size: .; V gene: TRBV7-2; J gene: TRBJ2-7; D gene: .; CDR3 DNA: TGTGCCAGCAGCTTAGCCGAACAGGGTAGGTGGAACGAGCAGTACTTC; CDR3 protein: CASSLAEQGRWNEQYF
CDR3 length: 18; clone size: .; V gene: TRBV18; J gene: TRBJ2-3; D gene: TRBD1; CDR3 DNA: TGTGCCAGCTCACCGATACCCCATTCGGGACAGGTCACAGATACGCAGTATTTT; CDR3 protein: CASSPIPHSGQVTDTQYF
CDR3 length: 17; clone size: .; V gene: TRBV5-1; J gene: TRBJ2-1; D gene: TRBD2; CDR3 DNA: TGCGCCAGCAGCTCGGACCCTAGCGGGACCTATAGGGGGGTCCAGTTCTTC; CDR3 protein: CASSSDPSGTYRGVQFF
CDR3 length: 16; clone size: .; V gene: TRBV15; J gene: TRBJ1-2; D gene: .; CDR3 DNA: TGTGCCACCAGCAGGGAAGAGTGGGGGCATGACTATGGCTACACCTTC; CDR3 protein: CATSREEWGHDYGYTF
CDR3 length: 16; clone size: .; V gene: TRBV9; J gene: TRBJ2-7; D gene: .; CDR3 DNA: TGTGCCAGCAGCGTAGCGTCTGCGACGGTCCAGGCCGAGCAGTACTTC; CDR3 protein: CASSVASATVQAEQYF
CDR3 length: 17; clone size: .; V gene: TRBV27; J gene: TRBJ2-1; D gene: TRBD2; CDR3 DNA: TGTGCCAGCAGTCCCACCATTAGCGGGAGTCGCTACAATGAGCAGTTCTTC; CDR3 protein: CASSPTISGSRYNEQFF
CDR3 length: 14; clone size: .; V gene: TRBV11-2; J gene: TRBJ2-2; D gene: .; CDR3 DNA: TGTGCCAGCAGCTTCCTAGCTGGCACCGGGGAGCTGTTTTTT; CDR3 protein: CASSFLAGTGELFF
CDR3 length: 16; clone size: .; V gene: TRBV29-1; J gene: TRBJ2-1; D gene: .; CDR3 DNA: TGCAGCGTTGAACCTAGCTATACCGGGATAGCGGATGAGCAGTTCTTC; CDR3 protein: CSVEPSYTGIADEQFF
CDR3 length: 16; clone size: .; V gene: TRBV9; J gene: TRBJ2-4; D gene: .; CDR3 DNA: TGTGCCAGCAGCGTAGATGCCGGCCAAGGGAAAAACATTCAGTACTTC; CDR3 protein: CASSVDAGQGKNIQYF
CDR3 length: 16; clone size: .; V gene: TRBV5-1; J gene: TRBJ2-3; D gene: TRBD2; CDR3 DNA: TGCGCCAGCAGCTATGGACTAGCGGGCCAGGGAGATACGCAGTATTTT; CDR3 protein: CASSYGLAGQGDTQYF
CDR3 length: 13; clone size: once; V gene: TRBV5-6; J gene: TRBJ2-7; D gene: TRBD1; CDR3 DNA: TGTGCCAGCAGGCGGACAGGGGTCTACGAGCAGTACTTC; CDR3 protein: CASRRTGVYEQYF
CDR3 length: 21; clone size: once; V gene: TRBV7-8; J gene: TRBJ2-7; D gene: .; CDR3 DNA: TGTGCCAGCAGCTTAGTGGGGACGCAACTGCCGGGCAAAGCCCTCCACTACGAGCAGTACTTC; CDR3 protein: CASSLVGTQLPGKALHYEQYF
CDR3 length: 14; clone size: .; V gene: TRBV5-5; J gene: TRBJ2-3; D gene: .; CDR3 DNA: TGTGCCAGCAGCTTGAAGGGAGGTTCAGATACGCAGTATTTT; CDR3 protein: CASSLKGGSDTQYF
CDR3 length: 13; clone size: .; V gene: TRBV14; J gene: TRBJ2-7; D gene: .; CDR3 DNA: TGTGCCAGCAGCCAAGGCCTCGGCTACGAGCAGTACTTC; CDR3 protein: CASSQGLGYEQYF
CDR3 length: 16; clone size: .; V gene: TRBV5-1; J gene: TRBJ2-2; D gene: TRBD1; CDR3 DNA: TGCGCCAGCAGCTTGATAGGACAGGGGAACACCGGGGAGCTGTTTTTT; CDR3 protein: CASSLIGQGNTGELFF
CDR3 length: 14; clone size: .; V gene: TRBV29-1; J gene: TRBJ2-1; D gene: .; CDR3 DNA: TGCAGCGTTGATTACGGGAGTGGCTACAATGAGCAGTTCTTC; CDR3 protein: CSVDYGSGYNEQFF
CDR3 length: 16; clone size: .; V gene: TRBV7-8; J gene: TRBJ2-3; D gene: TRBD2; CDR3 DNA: TGTGCCAGCAGCTTAGGGCTAGCGGCGAGCACAGATACGCAGTATTTT; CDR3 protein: CASSLGLAASTDTQYF
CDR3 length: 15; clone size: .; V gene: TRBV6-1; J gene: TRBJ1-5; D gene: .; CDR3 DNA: TGTGCCAGCAGAAAAATCCGAGTTGGCAATCAGCCCCAGCATTTT; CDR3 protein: CASRKIRVGNQPQHF
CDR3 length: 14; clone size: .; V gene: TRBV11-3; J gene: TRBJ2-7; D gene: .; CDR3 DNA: TGTGCCAGCAGCCTTGGGACGGCGCCCGACGAGCAGTACTTC; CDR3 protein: CASSLGTAPDEQYF
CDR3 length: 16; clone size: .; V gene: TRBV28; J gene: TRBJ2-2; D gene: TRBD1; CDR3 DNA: TGTGCCAGCAGTTTTTCCCAGGGGGTTAGGACCGGGGAGCTGTTTTTT; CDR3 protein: CASSFSQGVRTGELFF
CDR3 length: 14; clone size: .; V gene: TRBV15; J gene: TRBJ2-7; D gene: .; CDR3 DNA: TGTGCCACCAGCAGTTCGCCGACTGTTTACGAGCAGTACTTC; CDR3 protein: CATSSSPTVYEQYF
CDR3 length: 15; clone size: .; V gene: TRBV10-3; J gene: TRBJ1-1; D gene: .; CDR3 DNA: TGTGCCATCAGTCCCAGGTCGGGACAGAACACTGAAGCTTTCTTT; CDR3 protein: CAISPRSGQNTEAFF
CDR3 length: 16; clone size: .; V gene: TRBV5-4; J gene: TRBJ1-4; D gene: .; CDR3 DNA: TGTGCCAGCAGCCCCTTCCAGGGAGTCCCTAATGAAAAACTGTTTTTT; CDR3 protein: CASSPFQGVPNEKLFF